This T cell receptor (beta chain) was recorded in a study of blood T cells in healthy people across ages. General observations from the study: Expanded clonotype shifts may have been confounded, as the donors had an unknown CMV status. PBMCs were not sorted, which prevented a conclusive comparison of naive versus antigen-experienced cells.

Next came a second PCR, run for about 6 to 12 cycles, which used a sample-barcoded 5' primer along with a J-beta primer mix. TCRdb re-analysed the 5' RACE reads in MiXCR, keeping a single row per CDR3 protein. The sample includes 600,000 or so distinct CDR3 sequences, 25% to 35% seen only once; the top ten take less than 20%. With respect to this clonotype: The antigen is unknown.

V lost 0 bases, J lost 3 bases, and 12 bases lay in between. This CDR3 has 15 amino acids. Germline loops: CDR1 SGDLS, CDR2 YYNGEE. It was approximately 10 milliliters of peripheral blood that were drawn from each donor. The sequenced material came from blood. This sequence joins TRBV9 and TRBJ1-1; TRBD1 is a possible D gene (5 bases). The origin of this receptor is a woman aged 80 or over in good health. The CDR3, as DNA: TGTGCCAGCAGCGTAGATGGGAGAGGGGACACTGAAGCTTTCTTT. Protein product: CASSVDGRGDTEAFF.